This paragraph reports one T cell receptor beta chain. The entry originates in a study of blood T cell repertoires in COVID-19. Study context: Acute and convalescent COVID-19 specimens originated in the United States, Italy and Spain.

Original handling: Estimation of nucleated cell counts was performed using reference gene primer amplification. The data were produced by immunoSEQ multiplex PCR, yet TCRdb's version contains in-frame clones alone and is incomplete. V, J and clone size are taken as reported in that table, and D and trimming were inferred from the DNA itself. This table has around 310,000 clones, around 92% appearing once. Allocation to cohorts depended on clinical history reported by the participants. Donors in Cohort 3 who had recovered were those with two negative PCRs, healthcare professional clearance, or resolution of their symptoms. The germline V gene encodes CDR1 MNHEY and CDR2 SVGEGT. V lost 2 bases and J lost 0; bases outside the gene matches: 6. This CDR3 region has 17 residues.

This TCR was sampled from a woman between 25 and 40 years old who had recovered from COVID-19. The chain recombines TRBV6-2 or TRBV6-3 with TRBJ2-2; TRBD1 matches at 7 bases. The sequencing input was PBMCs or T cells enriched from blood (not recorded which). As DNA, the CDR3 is TGTGCCAGCAGTTACATACCTCAGGGGGCGAACACCGGGGAGCTGTTTTTT. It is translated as CASSYIPQGANTGELFF.